This passage covers 16 T cell receptor beta chains from one sample sequenced in a study of blood T cell repertoires in COVID-19. This table comes from immunoSEQ multiplex PCR, and its TCRdb copy is limited to in-frame clones, with some not included. The sample lists 150,000 to 200,000 clones, approximately 88% occurring once. Sequenced input: PBMCs or T cells enriched from blood (not recorded which). Receptors originate from a man in his 70s who had been exposed to COVID-19.

This sequence joins TRBV4-3 and TRBJ1-2; D is uncertain. Trimming left V 0 bases short and J 2 bases short, with 4 bases between. The CDR3 length is 13 residues. Germline V lookup: CDR1 LGHNA, CDR2 YSLEER. The CDR3 DNA sequence: TGCGCCAGCAGCCAAGACAGGAACTATGGCTACACCTTC. Translating gives CASSQDRNYGYTF.

V is TRBV27 and J is TRBJ2-7, with 7 bases lining up with TRBD1. Unmatched junction bases numbered 2, after V lost 3 bases and J lost 3 bases. Germline values: CDR1 MNHEY, CDR2 SMNVEV (reference sequence). CDR3 length: 13 residues. The CDR3 here is CASSFGTVYEQYF. In nucleotides, the CDR3 is TGTGCCAGCAGTTTCGGGACAGTCTACGAGCAGTACTTC.

The chain employs TRBV7-9 and TRBJ1-5; D not resolved. The ends were cut back, 5 bases at V and 1 base at J, with 12 bases in the middle. CDR1 SEHNR and CDR2 FQNEAQ come from the germline V gene (reference sequence). The CDR3 has 15 amino acids. The CDR3, as DNA: TGTGCCAGCAGCCCCACCGGAGGGAGCAATCAGCCCCAGCATTTT. Protein product: CASSPTGGSNQPQHF. Supplemented by reference TRBV7-9 and TRBJ1-5, the full variable domain reads DTGVSQNPRHKITKRGQNVTFRCDPISEHNRLYWYRQTLGQGPEFLTYFQNEAQLEKSRLLSDRFSAERPKGSFSTLEIQRTEQGDSAMYLCASSPTGGSNQPQHFGDGTRLSIL.

This clone was seen a single time. Written as DNA, the CDR3 is TGTGCCAGCAGTGACGGAGGGGGCCGAAGCTCCTACAATGAGCAGTTCTTC. Translated: CASSDGGGRSSYNEQFF. The chain joins TRBV6-4 to TRBJ2-1, with a weak D call TRBD1 (7 bases). Germline V gene data show CDR1 as MRHNA and CDR2 as SNTAGT. The CDR3 runs 17 residues. Trimming cost V 2 bases and J 0 bases, with 14 bases left between them.

The CDR3 DNA sequence: TGTGCCAGCAGCCAATGGACAGGGGAGAACTATGGCTACACCTTC. This translates into CASSQWTGENYGYTF. The chain carries TRBV11-3 and TRBJ1-2, with TRBD1 identical over 9 bases. The CDR3 extends over 15 amino acids. V lost 5 bases and J lost 2; bases outside the gene matches: 6. Germline V gene data show CDR1 as SGHNT and CDR2 as YENEEA. The full variable domain, in which reference TRBV11-3 and TRBJ1-2 provide the parts outside the CDR3, is EAGVVQSPRYKIIEKKQPVAFWCNPISGHNTLYWYLQNLGQGPELLIRYENEEAVDDSQLPKDRFSAERLKGVDSTLKIQPAELGDSAVYLCASSQWTGENYGYTFGSGTRLTVV.

This clone was picked up many times. The chain uses TRBV28 and TRBJ2-7; D is perhaps TRBD2 (5 bases). From germline, CDR1 is MDHEN and CDR2 SYDVKM. V was cut by 6 bases and J by 2 bases, with 11 bases left in between. CDR3 size: 13 residues. The CDR3 DNA is TGTGCCAGCAGCCGAGACGGGACCTACGAGCAGTACTTC. It is translated as CASSRDGTYEQYF.

The rearrangement uses TRBV11-3 and TRBJ2-1; 14 bases line up with TRBD2. V shed 4 bases, J shed 7 bases, and the junction held 6 bases outside the gene matches. CDR1 and CDR2 from the germline V gene are SGHNT and YENEEA. The CDR3 loop spans 16 amino acids. DNA for the CDR3: TGTGCCAGCAGCTCCTGGGGGACTAGCGGGAGTAATGAGCAGTTCTTC. Residues: CASSSWGTSGSNEQFF. The full variable domain, its missing parts supplied by reference TRBV11-3 and TRBJ2-1, is EAGVVQSPRYKIIEKKQPVAFWCNPISGHNTLYWYLQNLGQGPELLIRYENEEAVDDSQLPKDRFSAERLKGVDSTLKIQPAELGDSAVYLCASSSWGTSGSNEQFFGPGTRLTVL.

This rearrangement joins TRBV9 to TRBJ1-5; a possible D gene is TRBD1 (5 bases). CDR1 and CDR2 from the germline V gene are SGDLS and YYNGEE. The length of the CDR3 is 14 residues. The V and J ends lost 3 bases and 2 bases respectively, with 9 bases between them. The CDR3 is CASSGRGGNQPQHF. Written as DNA, the CDR3 is TGTGCCAGCAGCGGACGGGGGGGCAATCAGCCCCAGCATTTT. The entire variable domain, with the rest obtained from reference TRBV9 and TRBJ1-5, is as follows: DSGVTQTPKHLITATGQRVTLRCSPRSGDLSVYWYQQSLDQGLQFLIQYYNGEERAKGNILERFSAQQFPDLHSELNLSSLELGDSALYFCASSGRGGNQPQHFGDGTRLSIL.

The chain employs TRBV7-9 and TRBJ2-1; a weak D match, TRBD2 (6 bases). With 4 bases removed from V and 2 bases from J, the gap between germline ends came to 12 bases. Germline V gene lookup returns CDR1 SEHNR and CDR2 FQNEAQ (reference sequence). The CDR3 has 15 amino acids. CDR3 residues: CASSSPGAPYNEQFF. The CDR3 nucleotides are TGTGCCAGCAGCTCCCCGGGAGCCCCCTACAATGAGCAGTTCTTC.

The rearrangement links TRBV9 to TRBJ2-5, with TRBD2 as a possible D gene (6 bases). The CDR3 contains 14 residues. V lost 3 bases to trimming and J lost 3 bases, with 12 bases between them. The V gene's germline CDR1 is SGDLS and CDR2 YYNGEE. The CDR3 DNA reads TGTGCCAGCAGCGGGGCCGGGGGAAAAGAGACCCAGTACTTC. Its protein product is CASSGAGGKETQYF. Looking up the rest from reference TRBV9 and TRBJ2-5 gives the full variable domain: DSGVTQTPKHLITATGQRVTLRCSPRSGDLSVYWYQQSLDQGLQFLIQYYNGEERAKGNILERFSAQQFPDLHSELNLSSLELGDSALYFCASSGAGGKETQYFGPGTRLLVL.

In its sample, this clone was seen a few times. The chain uses TRBV18 and TRBJ2-7, with TRBD1 as a possible D gene (6 bases). V was shortened by 4 bases and J by 6 bases, with 16 bases between the two germline ends. This CDR3 comprises 14 residues. Germline-derived CDR1 and CDR2 are KGHSH and LQKENI. The CDR3 nucleotides read TGTGCCAGCTCACAGCTACCCCAGGGGAGCGAGCAGTACTTC. The encoded protein is CASSQLPQGSEQYF.

The chain has TRBV4-2 and TRBJ1-2; D remains ambiguous. Trimming removed 0 bases at V and 1 base at J, with 12 bases between. CDR3 size: 16 residues. Germline loops: CDR1 LGHNA, CDR2 YNFKEQ. The CDR3 nucleotides read TGTGCCAGCAGCCAAGATCAGTCCGGACTTAACTATGGCTACACCTTC. Its translation is CASSQDQSGLNYGYTF.

The chain is built from TRBV4-2 and TRBJ1-3; perhaps TRBD1 as D (5 bases). The V gene's germline CDR1 is LGHNA and CDR2 YNFKEQ. The CDR3 is 20 amino acids. V dropped 3 bases and J dropped 0 bases, with 24 bases sitting between them. This chain's CDR3 is CASSQDGRQGPRSSGNTIYF. CDR3 nucleotide sequence: TGTGCCAGCAGCCAGGACGGGAGGCAGGGCCCCCGGAGCTCTGGAAACACCATATATTTT.

The CDR3 DNA reads as TGTGCCAGCAGTGCTCCCGACAGGGTCCCCTACGAGCAGTACTTC. It is translated as CASSAPDRVPYEQYF. The chain couples TRBV2 to TRBJ2-7; 7 bases are shared with TRBD1. J gave up 2 bases and V 4 bases, and 8 bases lay outside the gene matches. Germline V CDR1 and CDR2: SNHLY, FYNNEI. CDR3 length: 15 amino acids.

The rearrangement links TRBV25-1 to TRBJ1-1; weak D call: TRBD1 (6 bases). Trimming removed 8 bases at V and 1 base at J, with 23 bases between. Per the germline V gene, CDR1 is MGHDK and CDR2 is SYGVNS. The CDR3 is made up of 17 amino acids. The CDR3 loop is CASDDSLIGQTNTEAFF. CDR3 sequence (DNA): TGTGCCAGCGACGACAGCCTGATCGGACAGACGAACACTGAAGCTTTCTTT.

This clone was detected only a few times. The rearrangement joins TRBV11-3 to TRBJ2-7; D remains ambiguous. V lost 5 bases, J lost 0 bases, and 8 bases lay in between. CDR3 length: 13 residues. Germline V lookup: CDR1 SGHNT, CDR2 YENEEA. The DNA of the CDR3 is TGTGCCAGCAGCCCCCGTCCCTCCTACGAGCAGTACTTC. It codes for CASSPRPSYEQYF.